Listed below are T cell receptor beta chains from one sample, sequenced in a study of control samples from healthy donors and cancer patients. Assay: immunoSEQ multiplex PCR; the TCRdb copy retains only in-frame clones and omits some. The repertoire holds around 100,000 clones, with around 89% as singletons. The sequencing input was PBMCs. Receptor source: a man in his 60s with lung cancer. The CDR3 runs from the conserved cysteine through the conserved F or W. The D gene is left open where the match is weak. Not all rows give a size; the values are once, few, many and, for expanded clones, a class.

j_call d_call v_call clone_size cdr3_aa cdr3_nt
TRBJ1-1 NA TRBV30 NA CAWTESRAFF TGTGCCTGGACCGAGTCCAGGGCTTTCTTT
TRBJ1-1 NA TRBV6-5 NA CASSYLGPAEAFF TGTGCCAGCAGTTATCTCGGGCCAGCTGAAGCTTTCTTT
TRBJ1-5 TRBD1 TRBV10-2 once CASRQTGKNQPQHF TGCGCCAGCAGACAGACAGGGAAGAATCAGCCCCAGCATTTT
TRBJ2-7 NA TRBV20-1 NA CSAAPSDEQYF TGCAGTGCGGCCCCCTCGGACGAGCAGTACTTC
TRBJ1-1 NA TRBV5-1 once CASSGLGNTEAFF TGCGCCAGCAGTGGGCTCGGGAACACTGAAGCTTTCTTT
TRBJ2-6 NA TRBV4-1 NA CASSQGTGANVLTF TGCGCCAGCAGCCAAGGGACTGGGGCCAACGTCCTGACTTTC
TRBJ1-3 TRBD1 TRBV18 NA CASTRQGAASGNTIYF TGTGCCAGCACTCGACAGGGAGCCGCCTCTGGAAACACCATATATTTT
TRBJ1-1 NA TRBV20-1 once CSASPDSLEAFF TGCAGTGCTAGTCCGGACAGTTTGGAAGCTTTCTTT
TRBJ2-5 NA TRBV6-5 NA CASGKYRQPQETQYF TGTGCCAGCGGGAAATATAGACAGCCCCAAGAGACCCAGTACTTC
TRBJ1-2 NA TRBV10-3 NA CAISDAPLTNYGYTF TGTGCCATCAGTGATGCCCCCCTTACTAACTATGGCTACACCTTC
TRBJ2-3 NA TRBV5-6 NA CASSSRASTDTQYF TGTGCCAGCAGCTCCAGGGCTAGCACAGATACGCAGTATTTT
TRBJ1-3 TRBD1 TRBV4-1 NA CASSPSGTGGFGNTIYF TGCGCCAGCAGCCCATCCGGGACAGGGGGTTTCGGAAACACCATATATTTT
TRBJ1-2 NA TRBV6-5 NA CASRATGNYGYTF TGTGCCAGCAGAGCAACAGGGAACTATGGCTACACCTTC
TRBJ2-2 NA TRBV24-1 NA CATSDRSPTNTGELFF TGTGCCACCAGTGACCGGAGTCCTACGAACACCGGGGAGCTGTTTTTT
TRBJ2-3 NA TRBV2 NA CASSNTDTQYF TGTGCCAGCAGTAACACAGATACGCAGTATTTT
TRBJ2-1 TRBD1 TRBV27 once CASSSRDSSNEQFF TGTGCCAGCAGTTCCCGGGACAGTTCCAATGAGCAGTTCTTC
TRBJ1-2 TRBD1 TRBV4-2 NA CASSRKIGQGDGYTF TGTGCCAGCAGCCGAAAAATAGGACAGGGTGATGGCTACACCTTC
TRBJ1-2 TRBD1 TRBV7-6 NA CASSANHPGQRNSGYTF TGTGCCAGCAGCGCCAATCATCCGGGACAGAGAAACTCTGGCTACACCTTC
TRBJ1-2 NA TRBV20-1 once CSASNPRGDGYTF TGCAGTGCTAGTAACCCACGGGGGGATGGCTACACCTTC
TRBJ2-7 NA TRBV4-1 NA CASSKGGGADSSYEQYF TGCGCCAGCAGCAAAGGAGGGGGGGCCGATAGCTCCTACGAGCAGTACTTC
TRBJ2-1 TRBD1 TRBV12-5 NA CASGLGDSSYNEQFF TGTGCTAGTGGTTTGGGGGACAGCTCCTACAATGAGCAGTTCTTC
TRBJ1-6 TRBD1 TRBV10-1 NA CASSLDRTTPLHF TGCGCCAGTTCACTGGACAGGACTACACCCCTCCACTTT
TRBJ2-5 TRBD1 TRBV2 once CASRLDRGLETQYF TGTGCCAGCAGGCTTGACAGGGGGCTAGAGACCCAGTACTTC
TRBJ1-1 TRBD1 TRBV5-8 NA CASSLNRDRDTEAFF TGTGCCAGCAGCTTAAACCGGGACAGGGACACTGAAGCTTTCTTT
TRBJ2-3 TRBD2 TRBV5-4 NA CASSPGTSGGRYTDTQYF TGTGCCAGCAGCCCCGGGACTAGCGGGGGCCGTTACACAGATACGCAGTATTTT
TRBJ1-1 TRBD1 TRBV13 NA CASSPWTGSTTEAFF TGTGCCAGCAGCCCATGGACAGGTTCGACTACTGAAGCTTTCTTT
TRBJ2-2 NA TRBV30 few CAWGSAFNTGELFF TGTGCCTGGGGGTCAGCATTTAACACCGGGGAGCTGTTTTTT
TRBJ1-1 NA TRBV30 NA CAWGVGSITEAFF TGTGCCTGGGGAGTAGGTAGTATTACTGAAGCTTTCTTT
TRBJ1-3 NA TRBV6-5 few CASAISSSGNTIYF TGTGCCAGCGCGATCTCCAGCTCTGGAAACACCATATATTTT
TRBJ2-4 NA TRBV5-1 NA CASSWAEDNIQYF TGCGCCAGCAGCTGGGCAGAGGACAACATTCAGTACTTC
TRBJ2-2 NA TRBV11-3 NA CASSSDRTTGELFF TGTGCCAGCAGCTCCGACAGGACCACCGGGGAGCTGTTTTTT
TRBJ1-1 TRBD1 TRBV25-1 NA CASSEPGQGQSEAFF TGTGCCAGCAGTGAACCGGGACAGGGACAATCTGAAGCTTTCTTT
TRBJ2-1 TRBD2 TRBV24-1 NA CATSGLAGVENEQFF TGTGCCACCAGTGGTCTAGCGGGGGTAGAAAATGAGCAGTTCTTC
TRBJ1-2 NA TRBV12-3/TRBV12-4 NA CASSRIGGGYTF TGTGCCAGCAGTCGAATAGGGGGTGGCTACACCTTC
TRBJ1-2 NA TRBV18 NA CASSPPRGGNYGYTF TGTGCCAGCTCACCGCCTCGGGGGGGGAACTATGGCTACACCTTC
TRBJ2-3 NA TRBV7-9 few CASSVSFRGDTQYF TGTGCCAGCAGCGTCAGCTTTCGGGGAGATACGCAGTATTTT
TRBJ1-5 NA TRBV6-1 once CASSEAIGQGGNQPQHF TGTGCCAGCAGTGAAGCGATAGGACAAGGCGGCAATCAGCCCCAGCATTTT
TRBJ1-1 NA TRBV7-8 NA CASSLRHPEAFF TGTGCCAGCAGCCTCAGGCACCCTGAAGCTTTCTTT
TRBJ1-1 TRBD1 TRBV14 NA CASSLEPTTGDKLLNTEAFF TGTGCCAGCAGCCTTGAACCGACGACAGGGGATAAATTGTTGAACACTGAAGCTTTCTTT
TRBJ1-3 NA TRBV6-1 NA CASSEEGLAGNTIYF TGTGCCAGCAGTGAGGAGGGACTCGCTGGAAACACCATATATTTT
TRBJ1-1 NA TRBV6-5 NA CASRGTNTEAFF TGTGCCAGCAGAGGCACGAACACTGAAGCTTTCTTT
TRBJ2-3 NA TRBV7-3 NA CASSLTGGTFYTDTQYF TGTGCCAGCAGCTTAACGGGGGGAACCTTTTACACAGATACGCAGTATTTT
TRBJ1-3 NA TRBV10-2 NA CASSEVGRGNTIYF TGCGCCAGCAGTGAGGTGGGCAGAGGAAACACCATATATTTT